The 19 T cell receptor beta chains listed next were all sequenced from one sample in a study of T-cell reconstitution after alpha-beta-depleted transplantation in children. The authors prepared the TCRbeta library with unique molecular identifiers. One entry per CDR3 protein results from TCRdb running MiXCR on the PCR reads. This sample carries 120,000 to 150,000 distinct CDR3 sequences, about 8.8% of them seen once, and the ten largest clones take 15% to 20%. Material: PBMCs, mostly from graft donor cells, obtained 180 days after TCRalphabeta/CD19-depleted stem cell transplant. The receptors were sampled from a female patient aged 2 to 10 who had a stem cell transplant for congenital amegakaryocytic thrombocytopenia, so the T cells may come from the graft donor.

This clonotype has a count of ten or more. The chain joins TRBV28 to TRBJ2-5, with 8 nucleotides matching TRBD2. This CDR3 has 15 amino acids. The germline CDR1 and CDR2 sequences are MDHEN and SYDVKM. V gave up 6 bases and J gave up 5 bases; unmatched junction bases: 11. In nucleotides, the CDR3 is TGTGCCAGCAGGCGGGGGGCGCCCCATTTGGAGACCCAGTACTTC. Encoded protein: CASRRGAPHLETQYF.

The sample holds many counts of this clonotype. This chain links TRBV20-1 with TRBJ2-7, with D uncertain. V gave up 3 bases and J gave up 0 bases, with 9 bases separating them. From germline, CDR1 is DFQATT and CDR2 SNEGSKA (reference sequence). There are 13 residues in the CDR3. The CDR3 sequence is CSASPFDSYEQYF. The CDR3 DNA is TGCAGTGCTAGTCCTTTCGACTCCTACGAGCAGTACTTC.

The chain links TRBV5-5 to TRBJ2-4; TRBD1 aligns across 7 bases. Trimming removed 3 bases from V and 4 bases from J; junction bases left unmatched: 1. This CDR3 is built from 13 residues. CDR1 and CDR2 from the germline V gene are SGHKS and YYEKEE (reference sequence). The CDR3 here is CASSSRGKNIQYF. CDR3 DNA sequence: TGTGCCAGCAGCTCCAGGGGGAAAAACATTCAGTACTTC.

The rearrangement uses TRBV29-1 and TRBJ2-5; D remains ambiguous. V shed 4 bases and J shed 5 bases, with 14 bases lying between them. The CDR3 runs to 13 residues. Germline V gene sequence: CDR1 SQVTM, CDR2 ANQGSEA. As DNA, the CDR3 is TGCAGCGTTGTCAACGGTTTTACTGAGACCCAGTACTTC. Its translation: CSVVNGFTETQYF.

This clonotype appeared a few times. The chain carries TRBV5-1 and TRBJ2-5, with TRBD1 matching over 7 bases. The CDR3 loop spans 15 amino acids. Trimming removed 4 bases from V and 2 bases from J; junction bases left unmatched: 8. Germline CDR1 is SGHRS and CDR2 is YFSETQ. The DNA for the CDR3 is TGCGCCAGCAGCCCTGGGACAGTCCCTCAAGAGACCCAGTACTTC. It encodes CASSPGTVPQETQYF.

This clonotype was seen many times. The V call is TRBV27, the J call TRBJ1-2, with 10 bases aligning to TRBD1. CDR3 length equals 15 residues. Trimming removed 4 bases from V and 4 bases from J; junction bases left unmatched: 6. CDR1 is MNHEY, CDR2 SMNVEV, per germline (reference sequence). The CDR3 nucleotides are TGTGCCAGCAGTTCGGCGGGACAGGGGAGCTATGGCTACACCTTC. Encoded protein: CASSSAGQGSYGYTF.

This clonotype showed up many times. The chain employs TRBV19 and TRBJ1-1; TRBD1 is a possible D gene (6 bases). With 7 bases removed from V and 3 bases from J, the gap between germline ends came to 18 bases. This CDR3 region has 15 residues. Per germline, CDR1 LNHDA and CDR2 SQIVND (reference sequence). The CDR3 DNA sequence: TGTGCCAGTACCTGGGGGCCAGGGAGGGACACTGAAGCTTTCTTT. It yields the protein CASTWGPGRDTEAFF.

In its sample, this clonotype was seen many times. The chain couples TRBV12-3 or TRBV12-4 to TRBJ1-2; D unclear. Trimming took off 6 bases at V and 4 bases at J, with 15 bases between the two ends. The length of the CDR3 is 14 residues. In DNA, the CDR3 is TGTGCCAGCAGAGCCACAAGTAACCCCTATGGCTACACCTTC. This gives the protein CASRATSNPYGYTF.

The table lists this clonotype with many counts. This chain uses TRBV5-1 with TRBJ2-1; D not resolved. Germline CDR1 reads SGHRS; CDR2 reads YFSETQ. The CDR3 extends over 14 amino acids. V dropped 3 bases and J dropped 5 bases, with 12 bases sitting between them. The CDR3 reads CASSWVFRDNEQFF. The DNA of the CDR3 is TGCGCCAGCAGCTGGGTCTTCAGAGACAATGAGCAGTTCTTC. Combining the CDR3 with reference TRBV5-1 and TRBJ2-1 gives the whole variable domain KAGVTQTPRYLIKTRGQQVTLSCSPISGHRSVSWYQQTPGQGLQFLFEYFSETQRNKGNFPGRFSGRQFSNSRSEMNVSTLELGDSALYLCASSWVFRDNEQFFGPGTRLTVL.

At least ten counts were recorded for this clonotype. This CDR3 is CASSLRSQGAGYTF. CDR3 sequence (DNA): TGCGCCAGCAGCTTGCGTTCACAGGGAGCTGGCTACACCTTC. The chain is built from TRBV5-1 and TRBJ1-2; maybe TRBD1 (6 bases). V lost 1 base to trimming and J lost 7 bases, with 14 bases between them. The germline V gene encodes CDR1 SGHRS and CDR2 YFSETQ. The CDR3 loop spans 14 amino acids.

Here the CDR3 DNA reads TGCAGCGTTGGAAGGGGGGGGAACAATGAGCAGTTCTTC. This encodes CSVGRGGNNEQFF. This chain joins TRBV29-1 and TRBJ2-1; TRBD2 is a possible D gene (7 bases). Looked up from germline, CDR1 is SQVTM and CDR2 is ANQGSEA. This CDR3 has 13 amino acids. Trimming pared 4 bases from V and 5 bases from J, leaving 12 bases between.

This clonotype was detected only a few times. V gene TRBV5-4 combines with J gene TRBJ2-3; 10 bases are a match to TRBD2. Trimming took 4 bases from V and 2 from J; bases not matched to a gene: 10. CDR3 length: 17 residues. Germline values: CDR1 SGHNT, CDR2 YYREEE (reference sequence). As DNA, the CDR3 is TGTGCCAGCAGCACCTCTATAGCGGGGGGCCTCACAGATACGCAGTATTTT. As protein: CASSTSIAGGLTDTQYF.

The chain is built from TRBV5-1 and TRBJ2-3; tentatively, D is TRBD2 (7 bases). Trimming cost V 4 bases and J 3 bases, with 12 bases left between them. The CDR3 runs 14 residues. Germline CDR1 is SGHRS and CDR2 is YFSETQ. The CDR3 region is CASSGGGETDTQYF. CDR3 DNA: TGCGCCAGCAGCGGAGGGGGGGAGACAGATACGCAGTATTTT.

This clonotype was seen more than once but under ten times. CDR3 amino acids: CASSPGREGGQFF. As DNA, the CDR3 is TGTGCCAGCAGCCCGGGACGAGAGGGCGGGCAGTTCTTC. The chain couples TRBV4-2 to TRBJ2-1, with D possibly called TRBD1 or TRBD2 (5 bases each). The CDR3 extends over 13 amino acids. V was pared by 4 bases and J by 12 bases, with 16 bases between. Germline-derived CDR1 and CDR2 are LGHNA and YNFKEQ.

This clonotype was picked up many times. The chain joins TRBV20-1 to TRBJ1-2, with a possible D match to TRBD1 (5 bases). Germline values: CDR1 DFQATT, CDR2 SNEGSKA (reference sequence). The CDR3 covers 14 residues. V dropped 6 bases and J dropped 6 bases, with 20 bases sitting between them. The DNA for the CDR3 is TGCAGTGCCACCGAGGGACTCCCAGGAAATGGCTACACCTTC. It codes for CSATEGLPGNGYTF.

In its sample, this clonotype was seen many times. V gene TRBV28 combines with J gene TRBJ1-5, with D maybe TRBD1 (5 bases). The CDR3 consists of 12 residues. Germline V gives CDR1 MDHEN, CDR2 SYDVKM. V lost 2 bases and J 9 bases, leaving 8 bases between the germline ends. The chain's CDR3 is CASSLKGLPQHF. CDR3 coding DNA: TGTGCCAGCAGTTTAAAGGGGTTGCCCCAGCATTTT. Looking up the rest from reference TRBV28 and TRBJ1-5 gives the full variable domain: DVKVTQSSRYLVKRTGEKVFLECVQDMDHENMFWYRQDPGLGLRLIYFSYDVKMKEKGDIPEGYSVSREKKERFSLILESASTNQTSMYLCASSLKGLPQHFGDGTRLSIL.

The sample holds many counts of this clonotype. V and J are TRBV6-1 and TRBJ2-7; D is perhaps TRBD2 (6 bases). V gave up 5 bases and J gave up 0 bases, with 17 bases separating them. The CDR3 totals 16 residues. Germline assignment: CDR1 MNHNS and CDR2 SASEGT. CDR3 amino acids: CASSPPRGSGSYEQYF. The CDR3 DNA sequence: TGTGCCAGCAGTCCACCCCGGGGTAGCGGCTCCTACGAGCAGTACTTC.

This clonotype was seen more than once but under ten times. This chain links TRBV10-3 with TRBJ2-1; no definite D call. This CDR3 has 14 residues. Trimming pared 8 bases from V and 4 bases from J, leaving 15 bases between. The germline gives CDR1 ENHRY, CDR2 SYGVKD. CDR3 coding DNA: TGTGCCATCCAAGAAGGGAATTATTACAATGAGCAGTTCTTC. This encodes CAIQEGNYYNEQFF.

The V call is TRBV29-1, the J call TRBJ2-2, with D unresolved. Germline lookup yields CDR1 SQVTM and CDR2 ANQGSEA. This CDR3 is built from 13 residues. With 7 bases removed from V and 4 bases from J, the gap between germline ends came to 13 bases. CDR3: CSALGFITGELFF. The CDR3 DNA reads TGCAGCGCCCTAGGGTTTATCACCGGGGAGCTGTTTTTT.